This T cell receptor beta chain was recorded in a study of blood T cell repertoires in COVID-19. Overall study: COVID-19 samples from acute and convalescent phases originated in the United States, Italy and Spain. T cells, B-cell-depleted T cells, or PBMCs provided the cDNA or gDNA that served as material.

The CDR3 is made up of 16 amino acids. The junction had 8 bases not matched to a gene; V was cut back by 4 bases and J by 5 bases. Per germline, CDR1 LGHDT and CDR2 YNNKEL (reference sequence). Original analysis: Amplification from reference gene primers served as the basis for estimated nucleated cell counts. Method: immunoSEQ multiplex PCR; TCRdb's copy keeps in-frame clones and lacks some. D and trimming come from the DNA, and the V and J calls and clone size come from that table. Found here are tens of thousands of clones, 89% of them singletons; the top ten hold around 5%. Specimen: peripheral blood. This TCR was recovered from a woman aged 45-65 years with active COVID-19. This chain connects TRBV3-1 (or the pseudogene TRBV3-2) to TRBJ1-4; 9 nucleotides agree with TRBD1. The DNA of the CDR3 is TGTGCCAGCAGCCCAAGTCCCGGGACAGGGAATGAAAAACTGTTTTTT. Encoded protein: CASSPSPGTGNEKLFF.